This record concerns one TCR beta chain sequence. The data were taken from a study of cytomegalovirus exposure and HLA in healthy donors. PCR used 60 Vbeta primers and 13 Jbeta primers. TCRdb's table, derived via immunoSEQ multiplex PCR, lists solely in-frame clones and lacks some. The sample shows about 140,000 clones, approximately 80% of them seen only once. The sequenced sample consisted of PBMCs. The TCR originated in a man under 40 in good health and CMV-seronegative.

CDR3 nucleotides: TGTGCCAGCAGCTTAGGGACTAGCGGGAGTAATGAGCAGTTCTTC. The encoded protein is CASSLGTSGSNEQFF. The J gene is TRBJ2-1, the V gene TRBV7-2; 13 bases match TRBD2. V gave up 1 base and J gave up 7 bases; unmatched junction bases: 1. Germline V lookup: CDR1 SGHTA, CDR2 FQGNSA. The CDR3 spans 15 residues. The complete variable domain, with remaining parts taken from reference TRBV7-2 and TRBJ2-1, reads GAGVSQSPSNKVTEKGKDVELRCDPISGHTALYWYRQSLGQGLEFLIYFQGNSAPDKSGLPSDRFSAERTGGSVSTLTIQRTQQEDSAVYLCASSLGTSGSNEQFFGPGTRLTVL.